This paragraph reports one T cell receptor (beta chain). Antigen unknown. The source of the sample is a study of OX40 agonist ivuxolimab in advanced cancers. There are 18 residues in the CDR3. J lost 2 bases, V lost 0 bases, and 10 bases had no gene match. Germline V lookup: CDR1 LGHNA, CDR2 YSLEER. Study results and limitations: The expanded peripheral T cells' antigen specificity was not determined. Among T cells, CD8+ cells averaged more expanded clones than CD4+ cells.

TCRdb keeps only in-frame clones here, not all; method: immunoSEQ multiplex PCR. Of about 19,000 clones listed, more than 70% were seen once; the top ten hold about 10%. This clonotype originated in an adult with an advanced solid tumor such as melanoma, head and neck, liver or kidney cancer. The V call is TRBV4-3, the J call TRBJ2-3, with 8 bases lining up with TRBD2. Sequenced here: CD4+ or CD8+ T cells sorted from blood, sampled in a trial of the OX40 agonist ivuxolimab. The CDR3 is CASSQETLGSGNTDTQYF. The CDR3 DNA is TGCGCCAGCAGCCAAGAAACCCTGGGTAGCGGGAACACAGATACGCAGTATTTT.